This TCR beta chain was identified during a study of blood T cell repertoires in COVID-19. Study overall: In each case, the material was cDNA or gDNA derived from T cells, B-cell-depleted T cells, or PBMCs.

Repertoires were generated with immunoSEQ multiplex PCR, while TCRdb's copy carries only in-frame clones and drops some. The data show fewer than 500,000 clones, around 88% seen once. Germline CDR1 reads SGHVS; CDR2 reads FNYEAQ. V was cut by 5 bases and J by 3 bases, with 13 bases left in between. CDR3 size: 14 residues. Sequencing was performed on peripheral blood. The clonotype was recovered from a woman in her thirties with acute or convalescent COVID-19. The rearrangement joins TRBV7-6 to TRBJ2-5; D may be TRBD2 (5 bases). In DNA, the CDR3 is TGTGCCAGCAGCGGCGGGCTGAACGAAGAGACCCAGTACTTC. Residues: CASSGGLNEETQYF.